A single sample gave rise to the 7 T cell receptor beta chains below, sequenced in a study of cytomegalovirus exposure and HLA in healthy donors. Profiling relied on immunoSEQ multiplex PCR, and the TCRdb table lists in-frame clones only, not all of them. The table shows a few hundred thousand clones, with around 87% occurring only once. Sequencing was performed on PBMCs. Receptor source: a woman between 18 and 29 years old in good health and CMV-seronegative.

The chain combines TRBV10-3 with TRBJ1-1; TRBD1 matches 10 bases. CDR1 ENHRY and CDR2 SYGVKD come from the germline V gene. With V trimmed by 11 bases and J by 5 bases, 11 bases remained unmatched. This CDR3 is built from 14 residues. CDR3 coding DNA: TGTGCCCTTCGACAGGGGGCGATGGGGACTGAAGCTTTCTTT. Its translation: CALRQGAMGTEAFF.

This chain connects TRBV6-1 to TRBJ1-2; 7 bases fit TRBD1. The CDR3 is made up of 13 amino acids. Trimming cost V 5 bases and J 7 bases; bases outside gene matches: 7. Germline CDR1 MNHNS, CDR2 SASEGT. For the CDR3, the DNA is TGTGCCAGCAGTTCAAGACAGGGCGGTGGCTACACCTTC. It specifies CASSSRQGGGYTF.

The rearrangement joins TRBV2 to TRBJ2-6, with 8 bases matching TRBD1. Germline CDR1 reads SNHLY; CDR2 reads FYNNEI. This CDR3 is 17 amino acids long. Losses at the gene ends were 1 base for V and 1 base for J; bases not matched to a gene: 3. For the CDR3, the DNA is TGTGCCAGCAGTGAAGTCAGGGGGCGATCTGGGGCCAACGTCCTGACTTTC. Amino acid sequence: CASSEVRGRSGANVLTF. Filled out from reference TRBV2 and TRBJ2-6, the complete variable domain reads EPEVTQTPSHQVTQMGQEVILRCVPISNHLYFYWYRQILGQKVEFLVSFYNNEISEKSEIFDDQFSVERPDGSNFTLKIRSTKLEDSAMYFCASSEVRGRSGANVLTFGAGSRLTVL.

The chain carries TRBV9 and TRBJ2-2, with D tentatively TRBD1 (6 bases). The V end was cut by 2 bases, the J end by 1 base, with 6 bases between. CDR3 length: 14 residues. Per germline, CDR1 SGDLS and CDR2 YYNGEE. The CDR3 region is CASSVDRNTGELFF. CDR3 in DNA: TGTGCCAGCAGCGTGGACAGGAACACCGGGGAGCTGTTTTTT.

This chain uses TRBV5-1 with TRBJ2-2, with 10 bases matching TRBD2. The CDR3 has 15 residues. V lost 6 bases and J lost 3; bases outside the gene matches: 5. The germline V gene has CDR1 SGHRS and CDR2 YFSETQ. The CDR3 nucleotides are TGCGCCAGCACCCTAGCGGGGGAGTACACCGGGGAGCTGTTTTTT. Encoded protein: CASTLAGEYTGELFF.

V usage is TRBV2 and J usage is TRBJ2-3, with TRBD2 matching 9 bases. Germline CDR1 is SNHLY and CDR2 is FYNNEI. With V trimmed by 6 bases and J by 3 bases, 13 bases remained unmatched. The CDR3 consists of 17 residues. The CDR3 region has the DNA TGTGCCAGCAGGGGGAGGGGCTTAGCGGGGGCGACAGATACGCAGTATTTT. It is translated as CASRGRGLAGATDTQYF. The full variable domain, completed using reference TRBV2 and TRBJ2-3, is EPEVTQTPSHQVTQMGQEVILRCVPISNHLYFYWYRQILGQKVEFLVSFYNNEISEKSEIFDDQFSVERPDGSNFTLKIRSTKLEDSAMYFCASRGRGLAGATDTQYFGPGTRLTVL.

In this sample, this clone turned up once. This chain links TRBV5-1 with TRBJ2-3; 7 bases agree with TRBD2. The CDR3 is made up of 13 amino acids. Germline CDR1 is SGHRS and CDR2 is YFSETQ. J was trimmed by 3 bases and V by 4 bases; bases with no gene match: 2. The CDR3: CASSPGGTDTQYF. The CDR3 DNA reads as TGCGCCAGCAGCCCCGGGGGGACAGATACGCAGTATTTT.